This TCR beta chain was sequenced during a study of vaccination effects on CD4 cells after COVID-19. On this clone itself: Its antigen is as yet unknown.

Overall study findings and caveats: Pronounced clonal contraction occurred in clones induced by infection and by vaccine late after vaccination. Vaccine-induced clones in healthy vaccinees cross-reacted with common cold coronaviruses in only 1 of 255 cases.

Before sequencing took place, the ViraFEST assay used viral peptide pools to expand antigen-specific CD4+ T cells. Following culture for around 10 days, CD4+ T cells were isolated. Two doses of BNT162b2 or mRNA-1273 vaccine were administered to participants. All vaccine recipients tested negative for nucleocapsid antibodies and had never contracted SARS-CoV-2 infection. PBMC cultures contained around 2 million cells per well, approximately 10 IU/ml IL-2 and roughly 10 ug/ml peptides. TCRdb's copy holds only in-frame clones and misses some; the assay was immunoSEQ multiplex PCR. The repertoire holds about 16,000 clones, with under 70% as singletons. The CDR3 has 14 residues. V lost 0 bases and J 5 bases, leaving 8 bases between the germline ends. Germline V lookup: CDR1 SGHRS, CDR2 YFSETQ.

The clonotype comes from a human donor who received a COVID-19 vaccine. The sample here was CD4+ T cells from PBMCs cultured with SARS-CoV-2 spike peptides, taken after COVID-19 vaccination. This chain connects TRBV5-1 to TRBJ2-2, with D unresolved. This CDR3 reads CASSLEALTGELFF. CDR3 nucleotide sequence: TGCGCCAGCAGCTTGGAGGCGTTGACCGGGGAGCTGTTTTTT. The full variable domain, with the rest looked up from reference TRBV5-1 and TRBJ2-2, is KAGVTQTPRYLIKTRGQQVTLSCSPISGHRSVSWYQQTPGQGLQFLFEYFSETQRNKGNFPGRFSGRQFSNSRSEMNVSTLELGDSALYLCASSLEALTGELFFGEGSRLTVL.